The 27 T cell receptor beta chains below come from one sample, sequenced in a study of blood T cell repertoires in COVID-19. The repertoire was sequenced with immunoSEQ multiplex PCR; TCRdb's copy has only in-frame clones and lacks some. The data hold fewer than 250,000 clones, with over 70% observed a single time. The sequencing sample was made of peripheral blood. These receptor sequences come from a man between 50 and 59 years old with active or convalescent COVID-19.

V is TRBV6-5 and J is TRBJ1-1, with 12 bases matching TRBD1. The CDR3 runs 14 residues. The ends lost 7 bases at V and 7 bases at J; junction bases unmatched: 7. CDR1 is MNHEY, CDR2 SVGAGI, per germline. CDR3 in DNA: TGTGCCAGCAAGACGGGACAGGGGGCTCGTGAAGCTTTCTTT. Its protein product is CASKTGQGAREAFF.

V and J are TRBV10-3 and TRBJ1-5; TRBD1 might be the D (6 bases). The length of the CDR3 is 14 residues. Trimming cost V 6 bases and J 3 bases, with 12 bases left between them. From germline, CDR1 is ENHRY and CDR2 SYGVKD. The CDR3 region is CAIRPDSPNQPQHF. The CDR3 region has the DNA TGTGCCATCAGGCCGGACAGTCCCAATCAGCCCCAGCATTTT.

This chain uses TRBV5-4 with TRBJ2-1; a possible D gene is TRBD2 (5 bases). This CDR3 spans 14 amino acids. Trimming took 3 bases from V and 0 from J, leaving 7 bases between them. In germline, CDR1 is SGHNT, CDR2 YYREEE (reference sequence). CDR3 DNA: TGTGCCAGCAGCTCAGCGGCCTCCTACAATGAGCAGTTCTTC. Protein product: CASSSAASYNEQFF.

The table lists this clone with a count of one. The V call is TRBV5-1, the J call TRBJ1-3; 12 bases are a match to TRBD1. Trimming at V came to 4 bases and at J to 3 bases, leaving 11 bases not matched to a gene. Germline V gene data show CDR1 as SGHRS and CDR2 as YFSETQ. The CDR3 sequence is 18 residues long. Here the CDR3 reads CASSEAGQGARIGNTIYF. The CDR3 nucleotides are TGCGCCAGCAGCGAGGCGGGACAGGGGGCCAGAATTGGAAACACCATATATTTT.

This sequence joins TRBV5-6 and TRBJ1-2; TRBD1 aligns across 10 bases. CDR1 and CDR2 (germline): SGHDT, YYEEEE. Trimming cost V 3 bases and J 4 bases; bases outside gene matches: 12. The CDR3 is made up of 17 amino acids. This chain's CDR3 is CASSWGTGVPDFYGYTF. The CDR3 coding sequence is TGTGCCAGCAGCTGGGGGACAGGGGTCCCGGATTTCTATGGCTACACCTTC.

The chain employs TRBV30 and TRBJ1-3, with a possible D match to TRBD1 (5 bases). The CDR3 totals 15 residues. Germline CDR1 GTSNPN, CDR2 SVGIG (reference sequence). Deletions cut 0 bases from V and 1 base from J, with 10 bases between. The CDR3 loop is CAWSVQGESGNTIYF. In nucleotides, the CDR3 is TGTGCCTGGAGTGTACAAGGGGAATCTGGAAACACCATATATTTT.

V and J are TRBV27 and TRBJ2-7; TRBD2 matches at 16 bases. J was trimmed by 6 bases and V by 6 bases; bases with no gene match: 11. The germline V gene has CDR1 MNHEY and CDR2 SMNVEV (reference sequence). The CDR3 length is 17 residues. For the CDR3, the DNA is TGTGCCAGCAGCCCCCACACGGGGACTAGCGGGAGGGGCGAGCAGTACTTC. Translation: CASSPHTGTSGRGEQYF.

The CDR3 protein is CASSGQETQYF. CDR3 in DNA: TGTGCCAGCAGCGGTCAAGAGACCCAGTACTTC. The chain has TRBV6-6 and TRBJ2-5; D remains ambiguous. The CDR3 is made up of 11 amino acids. Germline CDR1 MNHNY, CDR2 SVGAGI (reference sequence). The ends were cut back, 6 bases at V and 2 bases at J, with 4 bases in the middle.

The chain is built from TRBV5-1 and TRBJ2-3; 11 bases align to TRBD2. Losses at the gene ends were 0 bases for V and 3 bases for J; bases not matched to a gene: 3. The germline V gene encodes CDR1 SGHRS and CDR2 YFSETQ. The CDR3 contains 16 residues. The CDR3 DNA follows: TGCGCCAGCAGCTTGGGGGCTAGCGGGAGGACAGATACGCAGTATTTT. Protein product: CASSLGASGRTDTQYF.

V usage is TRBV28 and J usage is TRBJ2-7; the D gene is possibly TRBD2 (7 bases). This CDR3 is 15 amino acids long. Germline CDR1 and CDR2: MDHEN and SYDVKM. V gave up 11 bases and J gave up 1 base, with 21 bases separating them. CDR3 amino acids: CASHGSGGQSYEQYF. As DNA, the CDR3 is TGTGCCTCCCACGGGTCGGGGGGCCAGTCCTACGAGCAGTACTTC.

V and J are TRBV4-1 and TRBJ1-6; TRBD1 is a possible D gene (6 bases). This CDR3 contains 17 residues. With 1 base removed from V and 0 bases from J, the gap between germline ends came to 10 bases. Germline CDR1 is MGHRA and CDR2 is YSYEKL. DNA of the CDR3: TGCGCCAGCAGCCAAGGACAGGCGAGCTCCTATAATTCACCCCTCCACTTT. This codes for CASSQGQASSYNSPLHF.

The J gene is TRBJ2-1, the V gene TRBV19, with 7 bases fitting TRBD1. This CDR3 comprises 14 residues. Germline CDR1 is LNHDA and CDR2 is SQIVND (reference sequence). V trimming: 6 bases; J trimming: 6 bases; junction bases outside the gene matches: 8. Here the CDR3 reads CASSSTGLGNEQFF. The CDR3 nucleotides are TGTGCCAGTAGCTCGACAGGGTTGGGCAATGAGCAGTTCTTC. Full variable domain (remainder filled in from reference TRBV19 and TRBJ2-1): DGGITQSPKYLFRKEGQNVTLSCEQNLNHDAMYWYRQDPGQGLRLIYYSQIVNDFQKGDIAEGYSVSREKKESFPLTVTSAQKNPTAFYLCASSSTGLGNEQFFGPGTRLTVL.

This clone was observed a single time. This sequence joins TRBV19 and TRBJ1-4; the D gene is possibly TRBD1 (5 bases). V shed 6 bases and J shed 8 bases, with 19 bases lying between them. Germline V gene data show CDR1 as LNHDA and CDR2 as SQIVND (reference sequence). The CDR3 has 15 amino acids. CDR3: CASREDNTLREKLFF. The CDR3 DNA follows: TGTGCCAGTAGAGAGGACAACACCCTTCGGGAAAAACTGTTTTTT. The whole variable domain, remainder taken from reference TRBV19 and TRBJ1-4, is DGGITQSPKYLFRKEGQNVTLSCEQNLNHDAMYWYRQDPGQGLRLIYYSQIVNDFQKGDIAEGYSVSREKKESFPLTVTSAQKNPTAFYLCASREDNTLREKLFFGSGTQLSVL.

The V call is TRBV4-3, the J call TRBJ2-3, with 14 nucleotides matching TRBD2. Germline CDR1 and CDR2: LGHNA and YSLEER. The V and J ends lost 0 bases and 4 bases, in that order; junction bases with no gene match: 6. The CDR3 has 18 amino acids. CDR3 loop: CASSQDLTSGGAPDTQYF. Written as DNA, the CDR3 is TGCGCCAGCAGCCAAGATTTGACTAGCGGGGGGGCCCCAGATACGCAGTATTTT.

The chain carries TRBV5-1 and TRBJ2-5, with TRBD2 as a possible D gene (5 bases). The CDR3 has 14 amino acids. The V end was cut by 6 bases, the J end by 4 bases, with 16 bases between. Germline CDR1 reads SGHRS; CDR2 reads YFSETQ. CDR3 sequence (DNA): TGCGCCAGCACCCTTGGAGGTGCTGCAGAGACCCAGTACTTC. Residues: CASTLGGAAETQYF.

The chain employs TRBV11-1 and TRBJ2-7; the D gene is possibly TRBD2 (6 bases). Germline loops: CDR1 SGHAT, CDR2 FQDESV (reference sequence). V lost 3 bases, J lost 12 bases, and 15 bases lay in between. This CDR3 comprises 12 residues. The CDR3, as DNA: TGTGCCAGCAGCTTTGGGAGCGGGCTTTTGTACTTC. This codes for CASSFGSGLLYF. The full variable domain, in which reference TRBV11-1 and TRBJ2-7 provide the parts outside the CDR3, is EAEVAQSPRYKITEKSQAVAFWCDPISGHATLYWYRQILGQGPELLVQFQDESVVDDSQLPKDRFSAERLKGVDSTLKIQPAELGDSAMYLCASSFGSGLLYFGPGTRLTVT.

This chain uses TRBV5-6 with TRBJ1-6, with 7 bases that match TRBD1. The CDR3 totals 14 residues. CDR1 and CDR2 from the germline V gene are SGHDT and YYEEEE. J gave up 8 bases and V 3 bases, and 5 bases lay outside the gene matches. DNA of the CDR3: TGTGCCAGCAGCTCGACAGGGAGTCATTCACCCCTCCACTTT. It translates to CASSSTGSHSPLHF.

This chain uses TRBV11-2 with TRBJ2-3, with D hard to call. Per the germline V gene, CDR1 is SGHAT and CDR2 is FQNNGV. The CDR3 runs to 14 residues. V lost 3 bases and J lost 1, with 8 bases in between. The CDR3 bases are TGTGCCAGCAGCTTGACACCACGCACAGATACGCAGTATTTT. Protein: CASSLTPRTDTQYF.

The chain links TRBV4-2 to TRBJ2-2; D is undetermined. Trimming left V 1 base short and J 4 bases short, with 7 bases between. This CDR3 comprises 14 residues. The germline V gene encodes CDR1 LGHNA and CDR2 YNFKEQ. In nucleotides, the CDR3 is TGTGCCAGCAGCCAAGTACTGAGCACCGGGGAGCTGTTTTTT. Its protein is CASSQVLSTGELFF.

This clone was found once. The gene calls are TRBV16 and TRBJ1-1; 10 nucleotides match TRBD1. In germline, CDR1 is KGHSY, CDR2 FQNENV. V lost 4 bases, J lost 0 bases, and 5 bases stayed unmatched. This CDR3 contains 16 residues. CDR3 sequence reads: CASSPRTGGMNTEAFF. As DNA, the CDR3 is TGTGCCAGCAGCCCCCGGACAGGGGGGATGAACACTGAAGCTTTCTTT.

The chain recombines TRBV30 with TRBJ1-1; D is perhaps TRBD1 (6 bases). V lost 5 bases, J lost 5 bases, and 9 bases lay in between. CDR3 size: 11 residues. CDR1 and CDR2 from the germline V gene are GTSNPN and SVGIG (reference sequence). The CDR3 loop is CAWQGRTEAFF. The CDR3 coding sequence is TGTGCCTGGCAGGGGAGAACTGAAGCTTTCTTT.

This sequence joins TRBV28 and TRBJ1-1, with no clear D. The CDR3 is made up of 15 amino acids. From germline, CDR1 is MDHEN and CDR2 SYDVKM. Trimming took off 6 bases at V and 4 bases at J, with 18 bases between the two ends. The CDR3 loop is CASSPPRQVGTEAFF. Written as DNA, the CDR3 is TGTGCCAGCAGCCCTCCACGACAAGTAGGCACTGAAGCTTTCTTT.

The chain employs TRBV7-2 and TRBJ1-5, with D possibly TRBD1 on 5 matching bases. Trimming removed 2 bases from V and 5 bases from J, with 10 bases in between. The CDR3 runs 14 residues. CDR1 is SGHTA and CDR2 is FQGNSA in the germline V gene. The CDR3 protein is CASSLRTRYQPQHF. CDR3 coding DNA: TGTGCCAGCAGCTTAAGGACACGTTATCAGCCCCAGCATTTT.

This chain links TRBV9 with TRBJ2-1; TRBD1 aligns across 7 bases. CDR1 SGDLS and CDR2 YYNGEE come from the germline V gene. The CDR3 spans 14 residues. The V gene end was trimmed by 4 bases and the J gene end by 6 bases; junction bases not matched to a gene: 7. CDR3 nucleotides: TGTGCCAGCAGCCCGCGGACAGGCCTCAATGAGCAGTTCTTC. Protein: CASSPRTGLNEQFF.

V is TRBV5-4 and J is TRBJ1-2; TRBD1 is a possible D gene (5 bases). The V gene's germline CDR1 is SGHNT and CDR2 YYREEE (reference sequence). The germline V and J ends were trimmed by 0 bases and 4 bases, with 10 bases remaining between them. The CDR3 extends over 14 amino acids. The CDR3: CASSLGAGIYGYTF. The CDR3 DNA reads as TGTGCCAGCAGCTTGGGGGCAGGGATCTATGGCTACACCTTC.

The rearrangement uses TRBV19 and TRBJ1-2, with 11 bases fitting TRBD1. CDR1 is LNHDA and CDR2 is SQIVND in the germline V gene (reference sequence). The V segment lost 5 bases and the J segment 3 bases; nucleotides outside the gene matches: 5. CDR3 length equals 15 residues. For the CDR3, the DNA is TGTGCCAGTAGTGAGGACAGGGGGCGCGACTATGGCTACACCTTC. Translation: CASSEDRGRDYGYTF.

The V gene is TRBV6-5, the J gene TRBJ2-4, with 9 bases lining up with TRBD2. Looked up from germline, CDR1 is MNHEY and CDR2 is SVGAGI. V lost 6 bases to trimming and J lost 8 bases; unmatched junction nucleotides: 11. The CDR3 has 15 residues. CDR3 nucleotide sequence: TGTGCCAGCAGAGGACTAGCGTACGCCAAGGACATTCAGTACTTC. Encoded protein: CASRGLAYAKDIQYF.